The clone carrying this T cell receptor (beta chain) appeared many times. Unique molecular identifiers were incorporated during preparation of the TCRbeta library. MiXCR, applied by TCRdb to the PCR reads, yields one record per CDR3 protein. The sample carries 200,000 to 250,000 distinct CDR3 sequences, about 8.8% recorded once. This entry belongs to a study of T-cell reconstitution after alpha-beta-depleted transplantation in children. Specimen: PBMCs from the stem cell graft donor, collected from the stem cell graft. The clonotype originates from a human donor who donated a stem cell graft to a child with SCID.

CDR3 region: CASSVGRLQEETQYF. Here the CDR3 DNA reads TGTGCCAGCAGCGTAGGGCGGCTCCAAGAAGAGACCCAGTACTTC. The chain uses TRBV9 and TRBJ2-5; D is ambiguous. This CDR3 is 15 amino acids long. Germline V gives CDR1 SGDLS, CDR2 YYNGEE. Between the trimmed V and J ends, which lost 0 bases and 3 bases, there was a span of 12 bases.